A selection of T cell receptor beta chains follows, all from one sample in a study of blood T cell repertoires in COVID-19. Sequencing was performed with immunoSEQ multiplex PCR; in TCRdb, only in-frame clones are kept and a portion is missing. The data hold over 200,000 clones, with 80% to 90% observed a single time. The sequenced sample was PBMCs or T cells enriched from blood (not recorded which). These receptors originate from a woman in her twenties or thirties who had been exposed to COVID-19. The CDR3 runs from the conserved cysteine through the conserved F or W. The D gene is left open where the match is weak. Only part of the rows carry a size: once, few, many, or a class if the clone is expanded.

CDR3 DNA	CDR3 protein	clone size	D gene	CDR3 length	V gene	J gene
TGTGCCAGCAGTCCTTTAGCGGGAGTAAACACAGATACGCAGTATTTT	CASSPLAGVNTDTQYF	NA	TRBD2	16	TRBV6-4	TRBJ2-3
TGTGCCAGTAGTAGCGGGAGGAGGAATGAGCAGTTCTTC	CASSSGRRNEQFF	NA	TRBD2	13	TRBV19	TRBJ2-1
TGTGCCAGCAGCCGGGCTAGCGGGAGAAAATCAGATACGCAGTATTTT	CASSRASGRKSDTQYF	once	TRBD2	16	TRBV3-1/TRBV3-2	TRBJ2-3
TGCGCCAGCAGCCAAGATCTCCCGGGAGGGCCAAATACGCAGTATTTT	CASSQDLPGGPNTQYF	NA	TRBD2	16	TRBV4-1	TRBJ2-3
TGTGCCAGCAGCGTTGTAGCGGGGGGGGAGCAGTTCTTC	CASSVVAGGEQFF	NA	TRBD2	13	TRBV9	TRBJ2-1
TGTGCCTGGAGTAAGCAGGTCTACGAGCAGTACTTC	CAWSKQVYEQYF	NA	NA	12	TRBV30	TRBJ2-7
TGTGCCAGCTCCCTCGACAGGGAGAACTATGGCTACACCTTC	CASSLDRENYGYTF	NA	TRBD1	14	TRBV18	TRBJ1-2
TGTGCCAGCTCACCAAGGGAGGGGCCCCAAGAGACCCAGTACTTC	CASSPREGPQETQYF	NA	TRBD2	15	TRBV18	TRBJ2-5
TGTGCCACCGAACAGGGGCACTACTATGGCTACACCTTC	CATEQGHYYGYTF	NA	TRBD1	13	TRBV6-5	TRBJ1-2
TGTGCCAGCAGTGAGTCGGATACGCAGTATTTT	CASSESDTQYF	NA	NA	11	TRBV6-1	TRBJ2-3
TGTGCCACCGGACACCTTAGGAACTATGGCTACACCTTC	CATGHLRNYGYTF	NA	NA	13	TRBV2	TRBJ1-2
TGCGCCAGCAGTCCTCTTGTACAGGGGACTCTTATGAACACTGAAGCTTTCTTT	CASSPLVQGTLMNTEAFF	NA	TRBD1	18	TRBV5-1	TRBJ1-1
TGTGCCAGCAGCTTAAGAGTTACGCAGTATTTT	CASSLRVTQYF	NA	NA	11	TRBV5-6	TRBJ2-3
TGTGCCAGCCTGGTTAGGGCGGGGGGGCTCACAGATACGCAGTATTTT	CASLVRAGGLTDTQYF	NA	TRBD2	16	TRBV27	TRBJ2-3
TGTGCCAGCAGCTTCCGACCGAGAGGGACCGGGGAGCTGTTTTTT	CASSFRPRGTGELFF	NA	NA	15	TRBV5-4	TRBJ2-2
TGTGCCAGCAGCCAAGTCGTTCACAATGAGCAGTTCTTC	CASSQVVHNEQFF	NA	NA	13	TRBV3-1/TRBV3-2	TRBJ2-1
TGTGCTAGTGGCGCCCCCTCCCTGACTAGCGGGGCTCGCTACAATGAGCAGTTCTTC	CASGAPSLTSGARYNEQFF	NA	TRBD2	19	TRBV12-5	TRBJ2-1
TGTGCCAGCAGCTTACACCCAGGCCTCGCGGGAGGTACCGGGGAGCTGTTTTTT	CASSLHPGLAGGTGELFF	NA	TRBD2	18	TRBV7-7	TRBJ2-2
TGTGCCAGCAACAGGGATGCCGGGGAGCTGTTTTTT	CASNRDAGELFF	NA	NA	12	TRBV5-4	TRBJ2-2
TGTGCCACCAGCAGAGATCCCTTGCGCTCCTACAATGAGCAGTTCTTC	CATSRDPLRSYNEQFF	NA	NA	16	TRBV15	TRBJ2-1
TGTGCCACGGAATCGGGACTAGCGGGAGGCGCCTACGAGCAGTACTTC	CATESGLAGGAYEQYF	NA	TRBD2	16	TRBV15	TRBJ2-7
TGTGCCAGCTCACCACGGGGGACAGGCTCCTACGAGCAGTACTTC	CASSPRGTGSYEQYF	once	TRBD1	15	TRBV18	TRBJ2-7
TGCGCCAGCAGCTTACCTAAAACAGGGGTTGGTTATGACACTGAAGCTTTCTTT	CASSLPKTGVGYDTEAFF	NA	TRBD1	18	TRBV5-1	TRBJ1-1
TGCGCCAGCAGCTCGGACAGGGCAATTCTCTCACCCCTCCACTTT	CASSSDRAILSPLHF	few	TRBD1	15	TRBV5-1	TRBJ1-6
TGTGCCAGCAGCGAGACCGGGACAGGGATTGGAAACACCATATATTTT	CASSETGTGIGNTIYF	NA	TRBD1	16	TRBV5-5	TRBJ1-3
TGCGCCAGCAGCTTAGAGGGAGCGAGATTGGGCGAGCAGTTCTTC	CASSLEGARLGEQFF	NA	NA	15	TRBV5-1	TRBJ2-1
TGCGCCAGCAGCTTGGAGCAGGGGGTTTATAATTCACCCCTCCACTTT	CASSLEQGVYNSPLHF	NA	TRBD1	16	TRBV5-1	TRBJ1-6
TGCAGCGTTGAAGTCTGGGGCAGGCCAACCGGGGAGCTGTTTTTT	CSVEVWGRPTGELFF	NA	NA	15	TRBV29-1	TRBJ2-2
TGCGCCAGCAGCTTGCAGGCAGGGGGCTACAATGAGCAGTTCTTC	CASSLQAGGYNEQFF	NA	TRBD1	15	TRBV5-1	TRBJ2-1
TGTGCAAGTCGCCTCCGAACTAGCGGGAGGGATAGCACAGATACGCAGTATTTT	CASRLRTSGRDSTDTQYF	once	NA	18	TRBV12-2	TRBJ2-3
TGTGCCAGCAGTTCCGACAGCCTCGCCAATCAGCCCCAGCATTTT	CASSSDSLANQPQHF	NA	NA	15	TRBV27	TRBJ1-5
TGTGCCAGCTCACCGGGACTAGCGGGTTTAGGGACCTACAATGAGCAGTTCTTC	CASSPGLAGLGTYNEQFF	NA	TRBD2	18	TRBV18	TRBJ2-1
TGTGCCAGCAGTTTAGAGGTTGCGGGCATACAAGAGACCCAGTACTTC	CASSLEVAGIQETQYF	NA	NA	16	TRBV28	TRBJ2-5
TGCGCCAGCAGGCCCGGCGGGGCCTCCTACGAGCAGTACTTC	CASRPGGASYEQYF	NA	NA	14	TRBV5-1	TRBJ2-7
TGCGCCAGCAGCCCAAGGGAACAGGGGACCACTGAAGCTTTCTTT	CASSPREQGTTEAFF	many	TRBD1	15	TRBV4-1	TRBJ1-1
TGTGCCAGCAGCTTAGGAGGCGGGCTAGCGGGAGGGCGGGAGCAGTTCTTC	CASSLGGGLAGGREQFF	NA	TRBD2	17	TRBV13	TRBJ2-1
TGTGCCAGCAGCCGTCGAACAGGGTCGACATGGAGGAGTTCTTACGAGCAGTACTTC	CASSRRTGSTWRSSYEQYF	NA	NA	19	TRBV5-6	TRBJ2-7
TGTGCCAGCAGCGTTCGACAGGTTGCGGGCACTGAAGCTTTCTTT	CASSVRQVAGTEAFF	NA	NA	15	TRBV11-2	TRBJ1-1
TGTGCCAGCAGCTCGTGGACTAGCGGGAGCTTCTACGAGCAGTACTTC	CASSSWTSGSFYEQYF	NA	TRBD2	16	TRBV11-1	TRBJ2-7
TGTGCCAGCAGTAAGACAGGGGTTGGGGAGCTGTTTTTT	CASSKTGVGELFF	NA	TRBD1	13	TRBV6-5	TRBJ2-2
TGTGCCAGCAGCCAAGTCCGGGTCGGGGAGCTGTTTTTT	CASSQVRVGELFF	NA	NA	13	TRBV14	TRBJ2-2
TGTGCCAGCAGCTTAGGGGACAGGGTCTTTAATTCACCCCTCCACTTT	CASSLGDRVFNSPLHF	NA	TRBD1	16	TRBV7-8	TRBJ1-6